This T cell receptor beta chain derives from a study of blood T cell dynamics during melanoma immunotherapy. Study background: Patients with metastatic melanoma got pembrolizumab or nivolumab-ipilimumab as first-line care.

Time point noted: week 3, after first cycle of checkpoint inhibitor. Patients with prior systemic cancer treatment, concomitant immunosuppressants, or other active malignancies were excluded. The method was immunoSEQ multiplex PCR; TCRdb's version includes in-frame clones alone and lacks a portion of them. The sample gives 14,000 to 15,000 clones, 87% of which show up once; approximately 8.1% is in the top ten. CDR3 size: 14 residues. Germline loops: CDR1 MNHNY, CDR2 SVGAGI (reference sequence). Unmatched junction bases numbered 8, after V lost 8 bases and J lost 4 bases. Source: blood, taken from a patient treated with checkpoint blockade. The rearrangement joins TRBV6-6 to TRBJ2-7, with 10 nucleotides matching TRBD2. This TCR came from a human donor with melanoma. The CDR3 DNA reads as TGTGCCAGCGCAAGCGGGAGGGCCGGGTACGAGCAGTACTTC. This codes for CASASGRAGYEQYF.